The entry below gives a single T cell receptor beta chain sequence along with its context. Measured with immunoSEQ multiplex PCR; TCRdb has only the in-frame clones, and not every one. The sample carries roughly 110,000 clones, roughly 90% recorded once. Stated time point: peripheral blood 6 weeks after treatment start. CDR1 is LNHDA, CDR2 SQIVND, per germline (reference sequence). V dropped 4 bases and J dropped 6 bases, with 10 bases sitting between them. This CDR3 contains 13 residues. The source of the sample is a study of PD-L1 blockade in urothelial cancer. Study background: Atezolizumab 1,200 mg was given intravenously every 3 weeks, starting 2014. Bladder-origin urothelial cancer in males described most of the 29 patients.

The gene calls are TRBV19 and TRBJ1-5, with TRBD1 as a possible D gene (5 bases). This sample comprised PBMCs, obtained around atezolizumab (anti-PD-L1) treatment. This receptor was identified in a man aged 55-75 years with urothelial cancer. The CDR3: CASSRDFTQPQHF. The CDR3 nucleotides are TGTGCCAGTAGTAGGGACTTCACTCAGCCCCAGCATTTT.